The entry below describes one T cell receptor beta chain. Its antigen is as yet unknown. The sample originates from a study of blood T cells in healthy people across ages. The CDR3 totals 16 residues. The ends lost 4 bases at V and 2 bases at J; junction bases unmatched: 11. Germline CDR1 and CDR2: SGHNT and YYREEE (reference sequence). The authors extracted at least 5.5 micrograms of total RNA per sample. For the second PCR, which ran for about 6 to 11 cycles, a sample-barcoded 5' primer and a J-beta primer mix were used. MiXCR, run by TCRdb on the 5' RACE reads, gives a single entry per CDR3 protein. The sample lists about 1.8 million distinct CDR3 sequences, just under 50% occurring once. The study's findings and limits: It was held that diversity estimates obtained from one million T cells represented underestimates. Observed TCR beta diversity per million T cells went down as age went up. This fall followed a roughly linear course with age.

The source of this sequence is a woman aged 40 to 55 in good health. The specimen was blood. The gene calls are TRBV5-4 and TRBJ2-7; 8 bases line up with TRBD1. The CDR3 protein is CASSPKVGTGPYEQYF. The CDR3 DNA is TGTGCCAGCAGCCCTAAGGTGGGGACAGGACCCTACGAGCAGTACTTC. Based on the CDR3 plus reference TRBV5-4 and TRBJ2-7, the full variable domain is ETGVTQSPTHLIKTRGQQVTLRCSSQSGHNTVSWYQQALGQGPQFIFQYYREEENGRGNFPPRFSGLQFPNYSSELNVNALELDDSALYLCASSPKVGTGPYEQYFGPGTRLTVT.